These 17 T cell receptor beta chains share one sample of origin, sequenced in a study of blood T cell repertoires in COVID-19. The method was immunoSEQ multiplex PCR; TCRdb's version includes in-frame clones alone and lacks a portion of them. The data contain approximately 220,000 clones, roughly 80% of them singletons. Sequencing input: PBMCs or T cells enriched from blood (not recorded which). The receptors shown here come from a woman aged 50 to 65 who had been exposed to COVID-19.

The genes are TRBV7-2 and TRBJ2-1, with unresolved D. Germline-derived CDR1 and CDR2 are SGHTA and FQGNSA. V was pared by 5 bases and J by 3 bases, with 8 bases between. This CDR3 contains 13 residues. The CDR3 loop reads CASSTRNYNEQFF. The CDR3 nucleotides are TGTGCCAGCAGCACGAGGAACTACAATGAGCAGTTCTTC.

The chain has TRBV9 and TRBJ2-3, with D possibly matching TRBD2 (5 bases). This CDR3 is built from 15 residues. The germline gives CDR1 SGDLS, CDR2 YYNGEE. The V and J ends lost 1 base and 4 bases respectively, with 13 bases between them. The CDR3 loop is CASSVYEGVADTQYF. CDR3 DNA: TGTGCCAGCAGCGTATATGAGGGAGTAGCAGATACGCAGTATTTT.

This clone was detected only once. This rearrangement joins TRBV7-3 to TRBJ1-2; possible D gene TRBD1, 5 bases. Trimming pared 5 bases from V and 6 bases from J, leaving 19 bases between. The CDR3 totals 15 residues. The germline V gene has CDR1 SGHTA and CDR2 FQGTGA. The CDR3 DNA reads as TGTGCCAGCAGCCCACGGGGGGAAGGGTTGCATGGCTACACCTTC. Protein sequence: CASSPRGEGLHGYTF.

The CDR3 DNA is TGTGCCAGCAGACAACAGGGGGCCGACTCCTACGAGCAGTACTTC. Protein sequence: CASRQQGADSYEQYF. This chain joins TRBV6-5 and TRBJ2-7, with 9 bases lining up with TRBD1. The CDR3 extends over 15 amino acids. The J segment lost 0 bases and the V segment lost 6 bases, leaving 6 bases of the junction unmatched. Germline V CDR1 and CDR2: MNHEY, SVGAGI.

This clone was counted a single time. The chain uses TRBV2 and TRBJ2-7; TRBD2 aligns across 9 bases. Germline V CDR1 and CDR2: SNHLY, FYNNEI. J gave up 2 bases and V 8 bases, and 7 bases lay outside the gene matches. The CDR3 is 14 residues long. This CDR3 reads CASGIAGVAYEQYF. Written as DNA, the CDR3 is TGTGCCAGCGGAATAGCGGGGGTGGCCTACGAGCAGTACTTC.

The chain employs TRBV6-6 and TRBJ2-3; TRBD2 agrees at 10 bases. Germline trimming cut 8 bases from V and 5 bases from J; bases unmatched to any gene: 7. Per germline, CDR1 MNHNY and CDR2 SVGAGI (reference sequence). The CDR3 has 14 amino acids. CDR3 DNA sequence: TGTGCCAGCCAGTTAGCGGGGGGAGGAGATACGCAGTATTTT. Translating it yields CASQLAGGGDTQYF.

The chain couples TRBV5-1 to TRBJ2-7, with TRBD2 identical over 8 bases. This CDR3 spans 15 amino acids. With V trimmed by 4 bases and J by 0 bases, 6 bases remained unmatched. CDR1 SGHRS and CDR2 YFSETQ come from the germline V gene. DNA for the CDR3: TGCGCCAGCAGCCGATTCGGGGGGGACTCCTACGAGCAGTACTTC. Translating gives CASSRFGGDSYEQYF.

This chain joins TRBV28 and TRBJ1-4; 9 positions agree with TRBD1. CDR3 length equals 17 residues. Germline-derived CDR1 and CDR2 are MDHEN and SYDVKM. J was trimmed by 0 bases and V by 5 bases; bases with no gene match: 7. CDR3 sequence reads: CASSRWTGAATNEKLFF. In DNA form, the CDR3 reads TGTGCCAGCAGTCGCTGGACAGGGGCTGCAACTAATGAAAAACTGTTTTTT.

This rearrangement joins TRBV5-4 to TRBJ2-1, with 7 bases aligning to TRBD1. The germline V gene has CDR1 SGHNT and CDR2 YYREEE (reference sequence). CDR3 length: 15 amino acids. Trimming took 4 bases from V and 6 from J; bases not matched to a gene: 10. DNA for the CDR3: TGTGCCAGCAGCCCTCCTTACCGACAGGGCAATGAGCAGTTCTTC. This encodes CASSPPYRQGNEQFF.

This clone was found a few times. V and J are TRBV29-1 and TRBJ2-1; 7 bases are a match to TRBD2. CDR3 size: 12 residues. Germline CDR1 SQVTM, CDR2 ANQGSEA. Losses at the gene ends were 4 bases for V and 8 bases for J; bases not matched to a gene: 5. CDR3 DNA: TGCAGCGTTGCCGGGACTAACGATGAGCAGTTCTTC. Protein: CSVAGTNDEQFF.

The gene calls are TRBV9 and TRBJ2-3; D unresolved. This CDR3 has 15 residues. Trimming cost V 1 base and J 0 bases, with 9 bases left between them. The germline V gene encodes CDR1 SGDLS and CDR2 YYNGEE. The CDR3: CASSVNWASTDTQYF. DNA for the CDR3: TGTGCCAGCAGCGTAAACTGGGCGAGCACAGATACGCAGTATTTT.

J is TRBJ1-1 and V is TRBV29-1; 9 bases align to TRBD1. This CDR3 region has 12 residues. Germline V lookup: CDR1 SQVTM, CDR2 ANQGSEA. With V trimmed by 4 bases and J by 6 bases, 3 bases remained unmatched. CDR3 residues: CSVGGQGPEAFF. DNA of the CDR3: TGCAGCGTTGGGGGACAGGGCCCTGAAGCTTTCTTT.

The J gene is TRBJ1-2, the V gene TRBV28; TRBD1 aligns across 7 bases. The junction had 4 bases not matched to a gene; V was cut back by 2 bases and J by 4 bases. Germline V gene lookup returns CDR1 MDHEN and CDR2 SYDVKM. The CDR3 sequence is 14 residues long. The CDR3: CASSLHRGFYGYTF. For the CDR3, the DNA is TGTGCCAGCAGTTTACACAGGGGATTCTATGGCTACACCTTC.

The V and J genes are TRBV3-1 (or the pseudogene TRBV3-2) and TRBJ1-1, with a weak D call TRBD1 (5 bases). The germline V gene encodes CDR1 LGHDT and CDR2 YNNKEL (reference sequence). This CDR3 spans 16 amino acids. Trimming cost V 1 base and J 0 bases, with 12 bases left between them. In DNA, the CDR3 is TGTGCCAGCAGCCAAGCTGTAAGGGGCGTGAACACTGAAGCTTTCTTT. Protein: CASSQAVRGVNTEAFF.

The V and J genes are TRBV25-1 and TRBJ1-4; no clear D. Trimming stripped 4 bases from V and 8 bases from J, with 5 bases between. Per germline, CDR1 MGHDK and CDR2 SYGVNS. The CDR3 covers 11 residues. The chain's CDR3 is CASSAGEKLFF. CDR3 nucleotides: TGTGCCAGCAGTGCGGGGGAAAAACTGTTTTTT. The variable domain in full, completed from reference TRBV25-1 and TRBJ1-4, reads EADIYQTPRYLVIGTGKKITLECSQTMGHDKMYWYQQDPGMELHLIHYSYGVNSTEKGDLSSESTVSRIRTEHFPLTLESARPSHTSQYLCASSAGEKLFFGSGTQLSVL.

The DNA for the CDR3 is TGTGCCGGTACCCCGAAAGACCGGGGTAGATTCCTCCACTTT. It translates to CAGTPKDRGRFLHF. V usage is TRBV30 and J usage is TRBJ1-6; no firm D call. CDR3 size: 14 residues. Trimming stripped 8 bases from V and 15 bases from J, with 26 bases between. Germline V gene sequence: CDR1 GTSNPN, CDR2 SVGIG (reference sequence).

The chain employs TRBV9 and TRBJ1-4; TRBD1 is a possible D gene (6 bases). This CDR3 is built from 13 residues. V lost 4 bases to trimming and J lost 8 bases, with 12 bases between them. Looked up from germline, CDR1 is SGDLS and CDR2 is YYNGEE. The CDR3 bases are TGTGCCAGCAGCCCCGGGACACAAGAAAAACTGTTTTTT. Translated: CASSPGTQEKLFF. Variable domain in full (rest from reference TRBV9 and TRBJ1-4): DSGVTQTPKHLITATGQRVTLRCSPRSGDLSVYWYQQSLDQGLQFLIQYYNGEERAKGNILERFSAQQFPDLHSELNLSSLELGDSALYFCASSPGTQEKLFFGSGTQLSVL.